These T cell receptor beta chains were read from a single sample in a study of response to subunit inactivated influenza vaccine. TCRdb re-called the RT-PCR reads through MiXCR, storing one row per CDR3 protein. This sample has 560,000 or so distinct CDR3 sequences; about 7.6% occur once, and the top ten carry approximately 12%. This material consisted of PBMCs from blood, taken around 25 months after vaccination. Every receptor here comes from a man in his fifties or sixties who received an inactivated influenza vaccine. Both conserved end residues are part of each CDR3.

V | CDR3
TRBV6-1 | CASTGTGLTYNEQFF
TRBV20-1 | CSARDQTGVDYNSPLHF
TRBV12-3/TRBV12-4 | CASSPDRNYNEQFF
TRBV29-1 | CSVGEGVRQPQHF
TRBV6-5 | CASSYTYRGQETQYF
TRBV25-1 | CASSAGGGKTQYF
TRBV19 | CASSMTTSYEQYF
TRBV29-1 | CSVTGGLPYNEQFF
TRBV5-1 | CASSPDRGRRGYTF
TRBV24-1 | CATSEPVGRIGKETQYF
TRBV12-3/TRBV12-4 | CAAGNTEAFF
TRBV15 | CATSRRRDTQYF
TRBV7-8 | CASSFYADPYEQYF